This T cell receptor (beta chain) was recorded in a study of T cells in Graves' hyperthyroidism and ophthalmopathy. Amplification of TCR beta CDR3 regions was performed using RNA transcripts as template. First-round RT-PCR with HTBI primers amplified the TCR CDR3 region. TCRdb ran MiXCR on the multiplex PCR reads and lists one entry per CDR3 protein. This repertoire shows over 90,000 distinct CDR3 sequences, 40% to 50% found once; its top ten account for roughly 24%. Unmatched junction bases numbered 9, after V lost 4 bases and J lost 5 bases. Germline values: CDR1 SNHLY, CDR2 FYNNEI. This CDR3 comprises 15 residues.

Specimen: blood. This sequence was found in a man aged 35 to 55 with Graves' hyperthyroidism. This chain connects TRBV2 to TRBJ2-5; 8 nucleotides align to TRBD1. CDR3 in amino acids: CASSARDRGGETQYF. The CDR3 DNA reads as TGTGCCAGCAGTGCTAGAGACAGGGGTGGGGAGACCCAGTACTTC. The whole variable domain, remainder taken from reference TRBV2 and TRBJ2-5, is EPEVTQTPSHQVTQMGQEVILRCVPISNHLYFYWYRQILGQKVEFLVSFYNNEISEKSEIFDDQFSVERPDGSNFTLKIRSTKLEDSAMYFCASSARDRGGETQYFGPGTRLLVL.